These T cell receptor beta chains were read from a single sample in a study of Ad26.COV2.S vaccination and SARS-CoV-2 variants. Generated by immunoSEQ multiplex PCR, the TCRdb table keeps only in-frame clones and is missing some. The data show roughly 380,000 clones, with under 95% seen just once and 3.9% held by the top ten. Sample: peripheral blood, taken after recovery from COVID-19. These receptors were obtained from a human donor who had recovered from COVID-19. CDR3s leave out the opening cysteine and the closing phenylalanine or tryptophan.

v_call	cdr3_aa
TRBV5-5	ASSSSGGPSDTQY
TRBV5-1	ASSLQGARDYGYT
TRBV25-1	ASSDGGETQY
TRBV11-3	ASSLGWDYEQY
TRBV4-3	ASSQDSHYFRQGRGYT
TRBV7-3	ASSSLPGLSDTDTQY
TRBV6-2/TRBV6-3	ASSSQLSSYNSPLH
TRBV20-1	SVKATYEQY
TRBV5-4	ASSLGSPGTEAF
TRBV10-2	ASSEWDEKLF
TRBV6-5	ASSYSSIAGELF
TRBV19	ASSRGWTATNEKLF
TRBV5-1	ASSLEARDSYGYT
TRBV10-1	ASSESQTYSNQPQH
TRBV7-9	ASSPVPKTIY
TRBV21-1	ASSKGSVILSGNTIY
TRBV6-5	ASSPQGSGANVLT
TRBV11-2	ASSRTSGGVSETQY
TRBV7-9	ASSPSGVSIQPQH
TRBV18	ASSPDSPLYYGYT
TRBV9	ASSVRGVDEKLF
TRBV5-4	ASSLTGGATGDGYT
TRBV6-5	ASSYSPGESGNTIY
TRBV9	ASSGGQPHRGYT
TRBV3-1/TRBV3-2	ASSQVRRGYT
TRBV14	ASSQGRQGRVYGYT
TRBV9	ASSPRGSQGAKNIQY
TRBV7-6	ASSLWTAPGNTIY
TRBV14	ASSIPGTTSGGTQY
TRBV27	ASSGRGGGSYEQY
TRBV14	ASSHFASGPYNEQF
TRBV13	ASSLGLGAYEQY
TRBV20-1	SARGVEGF
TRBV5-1	ASSSGTGDPYGYT
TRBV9	ASSGGTGVIEQY
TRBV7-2	ASRGQPYNSPLH
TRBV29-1	SVDAGSDTQY
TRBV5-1	ASNERGRVTEAF
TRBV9	ASSVGGGGYNEQF
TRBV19	ASSIPTFDRGRSSNQPQH
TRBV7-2	ASSPQGPDTQY
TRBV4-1	ASSQDSWGGAYNEQF
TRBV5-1	ASSLRRTGTDTQY
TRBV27	ASSPQSSTDTQY
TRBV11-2	ASSLAGGETTQY
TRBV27	ASSLDKGYNYGYT
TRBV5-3	ARSLRNEQF